These 7 T cell receptor beta chains originate from one sample sequenced in a study of blood T cell repertoires in COVID-19. The data were produced by immunoSEQ multiplex PCR, yet TCRdb's version contains in-frame clones alone and is incomplete. The sample records approximately 120,000 clones, 75% to 90% being singletons. Material for sequencing was peripheral blood. These receptors were collected from a woman aged 55 to 70 with acute or convalescent COVID-19.

The chain has TRBV2 and TRBJ1-6, with a weak D call TRBD1 (6 bases). V lost 6 bases, J lost 7 bases, and 13 bases lay in between. Germline CDR1 and CDR2: SNHLY and FYNNEI. This CDR3 contains 14 residues. CDR3 DNA sequence: TGTGCCAGCAGGTCAACAGGGCAGAATTCACCCCTCCACTTT. Residues: CASRSTGQNSPLHF. Filled out from reference TRBV2 and TRBJ1-6, the complete variable domain reads EPEVTQTPSHQVTQMGQEVILRCVPISNHLYFYWYRQILGQKVEFLVSFYNNEISEKSEIFDDQFSVERPDGSNFTLKIRSTKLEDSAMYFCASRSTGQNSPLHFGNGTRLTVT.

The V and J genes are TRBV27 and TRBJ2-3; TRBD2 matches 7 bases. Germline V gives CDR1 MNHEY, CDR2 SMNVEV (reference sequence). With V trimmed by 6 bases and J by 4 bases, 4 bases remained unmatched. The CDR3 extends over 13 amino acids. In DNA, the CDR3 is TGTGCCAGCAGGTGGACTAGTGCAGATACGCAGTATTTT. Translated, it gives CASRWTSADTQYF.

This chain connects TRBV6-1 to TRBJ1-2; D is unresolved. The V end lost 0 bases, the J end lost 7 bases, and 9 bases lay between the germline ends. CDR3 length: 13 residues. Germline V CDR1 and CDR2: MNHNS, SASEGT. CDR3 amino acids: CASSEAPGSGYTF. In DNA form, the CDR3 reads TGTGCCAGCAGTGAAGCGCCCGGTAGTGGCTACACCTTC.

The CDR3 sequence: CASSISVNTEAFF. CDR3 nucleotides: TGTGCCAGTAGTATTTCGGTGAACACTGAAGCTTTCTTT. This chain connects TRBV19 to TRBJ1-1, with D unresolved. The CDR3 is 13 residues long. In germline, CDR1 is LNHDA, CDR2 SQIVND (reference sequence). V was clipped by 3 bases and J by 0 bases, with 5 bases between them. The complete variable domain, with remaining parts taken from reference TRBV19 and TRBJ1-1, reads DGGITQSPKYLFRKEGQNVTLSCEQNLNHDAMYWYRQDPGQGLRLIYYSQIVNDFQKGDIAEGYSVSREKKESFPLTVTSAQKNPTAFYLCASSISVNTEAFFGQGTRLTVV.

The chain employs TRBV29-1 and TRBJ1-2; no reliable D call. CDR1 and CDR2 from the germline V gene are SQVTM and ANQGSEA. Trimming took 4 bases from V and 2 from J, leaving 14 bases between them. The CDR3 has 14 amino acids. The CDR3 spells CSVGNQYGNYGYTF. In nucleotides, the CDR3 is TGCAGCGTTGGAAATCAGTATGGCAACTATGGCTACACCTTC.

This chain uses TRBV19 with TRBJ2-3; weak D call: TRBD2 (5 bases). The length of the CDR3 is 15 residues. Germline values: CDR1 LNHDA, CDR2 SQIVND (reference sequence). Trimming cost V 4 bases and J 2 bases, with 13 bases left between them. This chain's CDR3 is CASSTGLGFTDTQYF. The CDR3 nucleotides are TGTGCCAGTAGTACTGGACTGGGGTTCACAGATACGCAGTATTTT. Filled out from reference TRBV19 and TRBJ2-3, the complete variable domain reads DGGITQSPKYLFRKEGQNVTLSCEQNLNHDAMYWYRQDPGQGLRLIYYSQIVNDFQKGDIAEGYSVSREKKESFPLTVTSAQKNPTAFYLCASSTGLGFTDTQYFGPGTRLTVL.

A few counts support this clone. CDR3 sequence reads: CASSLDRGSYEQYF. Written as DNA, the CDR3 is TGTGCCAGCTCACTGGACAGGGGCTCCTACGAGCAGTACTTC. The chain recombines TRBV18 with TRBJ2-7; 9 bases map to TRBD1. Germline trimming cut 4 bases from V and 0 bases from J; bases unmatched to any gene: 1. Germline values: CDR1 KGHSH, CDR2 LQKENI. The CDR3 spans 14 residues.